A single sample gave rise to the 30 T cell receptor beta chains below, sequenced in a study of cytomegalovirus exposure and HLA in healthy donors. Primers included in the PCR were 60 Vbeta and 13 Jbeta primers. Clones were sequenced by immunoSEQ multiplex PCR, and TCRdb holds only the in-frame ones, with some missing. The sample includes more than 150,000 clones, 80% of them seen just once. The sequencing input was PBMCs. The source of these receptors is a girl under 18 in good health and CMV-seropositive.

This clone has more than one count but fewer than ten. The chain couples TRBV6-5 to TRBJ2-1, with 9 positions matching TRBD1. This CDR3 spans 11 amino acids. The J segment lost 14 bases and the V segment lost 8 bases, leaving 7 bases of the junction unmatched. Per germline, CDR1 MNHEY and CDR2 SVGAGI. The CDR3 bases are TGTGCCAGCGGAATGGGACAGGGTGAGTTCTTC. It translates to CASGMGQGEFF.

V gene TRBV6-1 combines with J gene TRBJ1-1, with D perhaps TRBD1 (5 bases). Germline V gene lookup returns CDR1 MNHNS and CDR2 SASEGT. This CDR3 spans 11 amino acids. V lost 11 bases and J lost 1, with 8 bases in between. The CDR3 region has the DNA TGTGCCTGCCAGGGGAACACTGAAGCTTTCTTT. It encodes CACQGNTEAFF.

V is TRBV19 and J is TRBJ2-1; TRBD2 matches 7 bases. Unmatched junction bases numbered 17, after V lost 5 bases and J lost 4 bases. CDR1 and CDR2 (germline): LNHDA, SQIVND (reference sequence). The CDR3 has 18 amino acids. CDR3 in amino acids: CASSVSISGVRRYNEQFF. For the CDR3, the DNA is TGTGCCAGTAGTGTCTCTATCAGCGGGGTGCGCCGATACAATGAGCAGTTCTTC.

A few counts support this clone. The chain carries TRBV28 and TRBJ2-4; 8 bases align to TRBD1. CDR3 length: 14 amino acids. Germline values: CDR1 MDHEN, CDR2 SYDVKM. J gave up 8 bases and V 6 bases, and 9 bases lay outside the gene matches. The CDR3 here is CASSPDRGRDIQYF. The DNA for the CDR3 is TGTGCCAGCAGCCCCGACAGGGGTAGGGACATTCAGTACTTC.

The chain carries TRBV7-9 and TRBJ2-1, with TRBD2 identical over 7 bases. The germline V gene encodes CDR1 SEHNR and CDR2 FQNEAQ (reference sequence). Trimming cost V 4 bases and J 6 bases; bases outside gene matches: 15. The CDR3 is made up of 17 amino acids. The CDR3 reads CASSSFYPGLSGNEQFF. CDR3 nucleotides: TGTGCCAGCAGCTCCTTTTACCCGGGACTATCAGGCAATGAGCAGTTCTTC.

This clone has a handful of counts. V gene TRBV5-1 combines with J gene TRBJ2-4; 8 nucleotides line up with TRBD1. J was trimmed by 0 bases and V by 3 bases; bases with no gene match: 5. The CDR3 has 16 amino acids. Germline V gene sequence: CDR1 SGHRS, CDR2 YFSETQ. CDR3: CASSSGQALAKNIQYF. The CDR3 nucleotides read TGCGCCAGCAGCTCGGGACAGGCGTTAGCCAAAAACATTCAGTACTTC.

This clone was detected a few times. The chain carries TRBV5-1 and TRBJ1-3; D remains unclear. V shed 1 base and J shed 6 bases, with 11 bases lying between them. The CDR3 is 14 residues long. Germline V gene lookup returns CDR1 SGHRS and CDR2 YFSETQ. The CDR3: CASSLIGLENTIYF. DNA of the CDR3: TGCGCCAGCAGCTTGATTGGGCTGGAAAACACCATATATTTT. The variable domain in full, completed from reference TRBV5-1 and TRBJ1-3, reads KAGVTQTPRYLIKTRGQQVTLSCSPISGHRSVSWYQQTPGQGLQFLFEYFSETQRNKGNFPGRFSGRQFSNSRSEMNVSTLELGDSALYLCASSLIGLENTIYFGEGSWLTVV.

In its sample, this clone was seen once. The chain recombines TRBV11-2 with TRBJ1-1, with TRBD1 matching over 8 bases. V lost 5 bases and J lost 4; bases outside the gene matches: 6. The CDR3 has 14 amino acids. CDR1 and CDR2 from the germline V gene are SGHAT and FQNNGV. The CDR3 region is CASSQTGVVTEAFF. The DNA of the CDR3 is TGTGCCAGCAGCCAGACAGGGGTGGTCACTGAAGCTTTCTTT.

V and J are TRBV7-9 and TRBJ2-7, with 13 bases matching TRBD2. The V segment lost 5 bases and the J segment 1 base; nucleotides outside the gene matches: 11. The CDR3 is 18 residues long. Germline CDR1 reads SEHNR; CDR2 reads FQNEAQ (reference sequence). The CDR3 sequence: CASSPGGTSGTGSYEQYF. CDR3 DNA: TGTGCCAGCAGCCCGGGCGGGACTAGCGGGACTGGGTCCTACGAGCAGTACTTC. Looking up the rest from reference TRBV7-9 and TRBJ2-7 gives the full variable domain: DTGVSQNPRHKITKRGQNVTFRCDPISEHNRLYWYRQTLGQGPEFLTYFQNEAQLEKSRLLSDRFSAERPKGSFSTLEIQRTEQGDSAMYLCASSPGGTSGTGSYEQYFGPGTRLTVT.

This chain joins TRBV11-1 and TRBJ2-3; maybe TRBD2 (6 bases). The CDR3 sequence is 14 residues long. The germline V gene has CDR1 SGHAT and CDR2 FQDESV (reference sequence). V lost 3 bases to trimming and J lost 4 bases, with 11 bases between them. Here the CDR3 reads CASSLTSVADTQYF. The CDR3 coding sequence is TGTGCCAGCAGCTTGACTAGTGTTGCAGATACGCAGTATTTT.

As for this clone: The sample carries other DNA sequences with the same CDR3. The DNA for the CDR3 is TGCGCCAGTAAGCAGGGGGGCTTGTTCACAGATACGCAGTATTTT. This gives the protein CASKQGGLFTDTQYF. The chain links TRBV4-1 to TRBJ2-3; D perhaps matches TRBD1 (7 bases). There are 15 residues in the CDR3. Germline CDR1 is MGHRA and CDR2 is YSYEKL. Trimming pared 9 bases from V and 2 bases from J, leaving 18 bases between.

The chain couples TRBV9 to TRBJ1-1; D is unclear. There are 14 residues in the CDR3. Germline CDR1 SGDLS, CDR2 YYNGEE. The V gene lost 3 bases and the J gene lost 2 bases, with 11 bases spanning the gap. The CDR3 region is CASSAPPGNTEAFF. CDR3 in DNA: TGTGCCAGCAGCGCCCCCCCAGGTAACACTGAAGCTTTCTTT.

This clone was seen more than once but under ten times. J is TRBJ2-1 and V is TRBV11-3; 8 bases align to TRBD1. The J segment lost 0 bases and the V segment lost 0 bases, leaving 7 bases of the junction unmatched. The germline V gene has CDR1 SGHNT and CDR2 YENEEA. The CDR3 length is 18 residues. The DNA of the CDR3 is TGTGCCAGCAGCTTAGAACAGGGGGGATCAAGCTCCTACAATGAGCAGTTCTTC. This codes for CASSLEQGGSSSYNEQFF.

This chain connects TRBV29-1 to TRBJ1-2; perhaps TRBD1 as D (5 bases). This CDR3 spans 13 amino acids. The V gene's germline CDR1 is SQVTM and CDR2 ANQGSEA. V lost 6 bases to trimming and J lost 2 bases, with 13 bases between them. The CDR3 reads CSVTGPGNYGYTF. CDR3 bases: TGCAGCGTCACCGGCCCAGGGAACTATGGCTACACCTTC.

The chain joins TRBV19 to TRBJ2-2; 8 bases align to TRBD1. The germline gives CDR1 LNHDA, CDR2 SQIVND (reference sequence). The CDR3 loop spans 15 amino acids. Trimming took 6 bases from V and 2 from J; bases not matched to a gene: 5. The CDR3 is CASSKTGVNTGELFF. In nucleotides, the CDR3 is TGTGCCAGTAGCAAGACAGGGGTCAACACCGGGGAGCTGTTTTTT.

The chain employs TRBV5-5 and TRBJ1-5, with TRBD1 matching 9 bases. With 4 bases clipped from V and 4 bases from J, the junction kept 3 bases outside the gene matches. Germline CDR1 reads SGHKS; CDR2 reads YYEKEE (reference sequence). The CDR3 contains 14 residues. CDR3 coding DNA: TGTGCCAGCAGCCCCGACAGGGGGAATCAGCCCCAGCATTTT. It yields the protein CASSPDRGNQPQHF.

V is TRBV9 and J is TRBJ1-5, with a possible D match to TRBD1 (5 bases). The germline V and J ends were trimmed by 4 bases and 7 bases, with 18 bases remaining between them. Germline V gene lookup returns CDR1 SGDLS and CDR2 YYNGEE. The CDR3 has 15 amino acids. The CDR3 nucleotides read TGTGCCAGCAGCCGAAACGGGGGTCCAGGCCAGCCCCAGCATTTT. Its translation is CASSRNGGPGQPQHF.

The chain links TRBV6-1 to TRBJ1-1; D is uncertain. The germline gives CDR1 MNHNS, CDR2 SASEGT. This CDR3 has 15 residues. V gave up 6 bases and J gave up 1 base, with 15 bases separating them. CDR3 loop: CASRDLATENTEAFF. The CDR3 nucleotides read TGTGCCAGCAGAGACCTGGCTACAGAGAACACTGAAGCTTTCTTT.

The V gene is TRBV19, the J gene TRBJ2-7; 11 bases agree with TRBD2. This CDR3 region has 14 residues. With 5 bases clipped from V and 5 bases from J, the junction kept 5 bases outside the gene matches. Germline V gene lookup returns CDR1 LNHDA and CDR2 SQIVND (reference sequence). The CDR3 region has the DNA TGTGCCAGTAGTCCCGGACTAGCGGGCAACGAGCAGTACTTC. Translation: CASSPGLAGNEQYF. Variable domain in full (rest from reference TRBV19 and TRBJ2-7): DGGITQSPKYLFRKEGQNVTLSCEQNLNHDAMYWYRQDPGQGLRLIYYSQIVNDFQKGDIAEGYSVSREKKESFPLTVTSAQKNPTAFYLCASSPGLAGNEQYFGPGTRLTVT.

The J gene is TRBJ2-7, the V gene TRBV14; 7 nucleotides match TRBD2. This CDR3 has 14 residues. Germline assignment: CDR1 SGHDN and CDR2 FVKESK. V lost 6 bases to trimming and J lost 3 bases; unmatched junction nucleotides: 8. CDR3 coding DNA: TGTGCCAGCAGGGAAGGACTAGGAGACTACGAGCAGTACTTC. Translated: CASREGLGDYEQYF.

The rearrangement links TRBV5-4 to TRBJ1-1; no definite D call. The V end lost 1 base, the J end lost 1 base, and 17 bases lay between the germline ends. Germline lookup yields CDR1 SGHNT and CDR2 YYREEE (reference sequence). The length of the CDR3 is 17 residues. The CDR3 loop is CASSLIPAGPANTEAFF. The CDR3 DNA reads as TGTGCCAGCAGCTTGATTCCGGCAGGCCCTGCGAACACTGAAGCTTTCTTT.

The CDR3 region has the DNA TGTGCCAGCAGCTTGTGGGGGGTGGAGACCCAGTACTTC. This translates into CASSLWGVETQYF. The chain couples TRBV7-3 to TRBJ2-5, with D possibly matching TRBD2 (6 bases). Germline-derived CDR1 and CDR2 are SGHTA and FQGTGA. Trimming took off 3 bases at V and 5 bases at J, with 10 bases between the two ends. This CDR3 has 13 amino acids.

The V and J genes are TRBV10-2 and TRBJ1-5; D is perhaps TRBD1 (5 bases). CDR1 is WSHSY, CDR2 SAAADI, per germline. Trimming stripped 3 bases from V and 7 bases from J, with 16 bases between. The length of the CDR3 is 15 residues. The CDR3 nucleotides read TGCGCCAGCAGTGAAGTAGGGGTATTAGGGCAGCCCCAGCATTTT. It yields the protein CASSEVGVLGQPQHF.

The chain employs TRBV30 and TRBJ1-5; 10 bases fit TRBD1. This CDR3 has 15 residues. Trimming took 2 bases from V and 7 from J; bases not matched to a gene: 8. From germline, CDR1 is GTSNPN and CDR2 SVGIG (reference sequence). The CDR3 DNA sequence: TGTGCCTGGAGTTACCGACAGGGGGCAGGACAGCCCCAGCATTTT. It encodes CAWSYRQGAGQPQHF.

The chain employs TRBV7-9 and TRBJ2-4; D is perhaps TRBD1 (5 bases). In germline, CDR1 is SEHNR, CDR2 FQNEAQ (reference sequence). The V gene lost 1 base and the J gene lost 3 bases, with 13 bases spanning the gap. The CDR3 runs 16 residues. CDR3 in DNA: TGTGCCAGCAGCTTAGTGGCAGGGATCGACAAAAACATTCAGTACTTC. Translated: CASSLVAGIDKNIQYF.

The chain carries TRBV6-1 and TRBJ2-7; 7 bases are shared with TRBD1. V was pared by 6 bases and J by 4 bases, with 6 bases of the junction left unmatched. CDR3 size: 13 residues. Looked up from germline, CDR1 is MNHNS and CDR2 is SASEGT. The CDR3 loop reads CASSRDRAYEQYF. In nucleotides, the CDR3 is TGTGCCAGCAGCCGGGACAGAGCATACGAGCAGTACTTC.

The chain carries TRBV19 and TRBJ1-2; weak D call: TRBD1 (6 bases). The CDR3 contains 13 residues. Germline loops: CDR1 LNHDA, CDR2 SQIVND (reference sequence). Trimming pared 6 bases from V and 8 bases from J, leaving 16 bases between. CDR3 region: CASRLGGADGYTF. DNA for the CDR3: TGTGCCAGTAGACTTGGGGGGGCGGACGGCTACACCTTC.

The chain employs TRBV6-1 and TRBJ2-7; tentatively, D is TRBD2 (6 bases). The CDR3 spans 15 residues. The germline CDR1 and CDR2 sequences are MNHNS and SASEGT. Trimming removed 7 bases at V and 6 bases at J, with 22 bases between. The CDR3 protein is CASNDGRVKLSEQYF. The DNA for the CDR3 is TGTGCCAGCAATGACGGGAGAGTAAAATTGAGCGAGCAGTACTTC.

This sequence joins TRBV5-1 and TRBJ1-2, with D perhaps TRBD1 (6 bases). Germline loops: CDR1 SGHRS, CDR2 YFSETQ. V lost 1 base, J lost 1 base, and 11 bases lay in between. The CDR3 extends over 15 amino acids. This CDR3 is CASSLYTGSNYGYTF. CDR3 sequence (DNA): TGCGCCAGCAGCTTGTATACAGGGAGTAACTATGGCTACACCTTC.

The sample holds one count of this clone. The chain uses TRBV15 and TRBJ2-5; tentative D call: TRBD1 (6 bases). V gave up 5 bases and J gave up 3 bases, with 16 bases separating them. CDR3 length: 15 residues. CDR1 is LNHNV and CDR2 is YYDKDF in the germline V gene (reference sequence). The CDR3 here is CATSGGGRDEETQYF. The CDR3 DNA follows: TGTGCCACCAGCGGGGGCGGACGGGATGAAGAGACCCAGTACTTC.